This TCR beta chain is from a study of shared clonotypes between healthy human individuals (dated by TCRdb to 2020 to 2021). Turning to the overall study: The cohort comprised a couple of women and a few men aged 18 to 49 years. For each donor, CD4 naive and CD4 memory were each given three plates, CD8 naive was given two plates, and CD8 memory was given one plate. Leukapheresis yielded between about 0.94 and 10 billion PBMCs per donor. To estimate repertoire size and how much clonotype sharing occurs between individuals, the study deeply sequenced the blood TCR repertoires of about five healthy adults. To increase sequencing depth and limit assay-specific biases, different laboratories used diverse techniques to prepare libraries and sequence TCR repertoires. Overall results and qualifications from the work: Compared with non-shared clonotypes, clonotypes shared by all four sorted-subset donors had higher generation probabilities. Based on pairwise subsampling, the degree of clonotype sharing among donors was expected to be affected by sequencing depth. Naive subsets generally had larger estimated clonotype richness than memory subsets did. About 5% of naive CD4, 3% to 4% of naive CD8, 2.3% of memory CD4, and 0.4% of memory CD8 clonotypes were shared across a few donors. Even with the large sequencing depth, rarefaction of the sorted-subset datasets indicated that sequencing was incomplete. Only blood was sampled, and tissue TCR repertoires likely differ from those in blood. Because the study included a small number of donors, the genetic and exposure-history diversity represented was limited.

For the CD8 naive samples, CD45RO-negative cells were positively selected for CCR7, yielding a CD45RA+CCR7+ population from which TemRA cells were excluded. Healthy HIV-negative adults with no recently reported acute infections or vaccinations were included as donors. Every donor was a Caucasian adult residing in Nashville, Tennessee, USA. Blood was collected by leukapheresis, and PBMCs were isolated by Ficoll-Histopaque density gradient centrifugation and then cryopreserved in liquid nitrogen vapor phase. Analytical flow cytometry was used to check the purity and quantity of each magnetically sorted T cell population. Genomic DNA was isolated from every sorted fraction and measured by UV absorbance on a Nanodrop 2000c. The germline V gene supplies CDR1 LGHNA and CDR2 YNFKEQ. Including the terminal cysteine and phenylalanine, the CDR3 comprises 19 residues. CDR3 DNA only is kept here, 57 bases in frame from base 1. V is pared back by 4 bases and J by 0 bases, with 22 bases lying between the germline termini.

With respect to this clone: Its specific antigen is unknown. Base qualities are not recorded, but no much larger clone differs from it by a single base.

Using the deep immunoSEQ assay, TCR CDR3 regions were amplified from genomic DNA by multiplex PCR. Extracted genomic DNA from each cell subset was distributed evenly across all wells of several immunoSEQ 96-well plates, and each plate was treated as a replicate. Each replicate PCR for sorted subsets received around 0.2 ug genomic DNA, equal to roughly 30,000 T cell genomes. The purified libraries were quantified using a Qubit 3.0 fluorometer, sized with a Bioanalyzer 2100, and then quantified again using the KAPA Library Quantification kit. A separate single-read 150-cycle Illumina NextSeq 550 flow cell was used to sequence each immunoSEQ 96-well plate. The published analysis was carried out like this. Because only junctional sequences without quality scores were contained in the immunoSEQ output, filtering matching that applied to full-length reads could not be performed. Sequences were annotated with PyIR, a Python wrapper for IgBLAST v1.9, and V/J genes and CDR3 were assigned using IMGT germline references. Any read was removed if the V/J assignment was weak (E-value above 1e-6), the CDR3 was missing, or the read contained stop codons, out-of-frame junctions, or ambiguous translated residues. V3J clonotypes were defined by identical inferred V gene, J gene, and CDR3 amino acid sequence. Percentage overlap between repertoires was computed as shared unique clonotypes divided by the size of the smaller repertoire. Richness of each repertoire was evaluated using RTK rarefaction, the Chao1 estimator, and Recon v2.1 estimates of unobserved clonotypes. Generation probabilities for all TCRbeta clonotypes obtained by the gDNA method from a handful of donors were computed using OLGA. Imported from immuneACCESS, the table was reduced by TCRdb to in-frame sequences with V and J called. These copies leave out some clones; in studies compared against another copy, an unresolved V gene accounts for under half, and the cause of the remainder is not known. The V and J calls and the clone size are those of that table, but D and trimming were determined from the DNA. This sample is represented by more than 2 million clones; about 94% of them were singletons. The ten top clones hold approximately 1.7% of the sample.

The receptor was isolated from a young man in good health. Some clones in this sample may be carry-over from other donors' samples. The sample comprised naive CD8+ T cells from PBMCs. Taken with the paper, the label for cell subset or site translates to: CD45RA+CCR7+. The sequence joins TRBV4-2 to TRBJ1-5; perhaps TRBD1 is the D gene, with 5 bases matching. The sequence in DNA is TGTGCCAGCAGCCGCCCCCCCTGGAGGGGCGGAGGTAGCAATCAGCCCCAGCATTTT. Its amino acids are CASSRPPWRGGGSNQPQHF.